Below, 32 T cell receptor beta chains from the same sample are listed, as sequenced in a study of blood T cell repertoires in COVID-19. Profiled with immunoSEQ multiplex PCR; TCRdb holds only in-frame clones, not every one. The profile shows more than 200,000 clones, 85% to 90% of them singletons. Source material: peripheral blood. These receptors were collected from a man between 45 and 60 years old with COVID-19, enrolled during active disease.

The chain carries TRBV5-6 and TRBJ1-4; D remains ambiguous. CDR1 is SGHDT, CDR2 YYEEEE, per germline. Trimming took 2 bases from V and 4 from J, leaving 3 bases between them. The CDR3 consists of 12 residues. This CDR3 reads CASSFSNEKLFF. The CDR3 DNA is TGTGCCAGCAGCTTTAGTAATGAAAAACTGTTTTTT.

In its sample, this clone was seen once. CDR3: CASKGLADSGDEQFF. CDR3 bases: TGTGCCAGCAAGGGACTAGCGGACTCAGGCGATGAGCAGTTCTTC. The chain links TRBV2 to TRBJ2-1, with 11 bases lining up with TRBD2. CDR1 and CDR2 from the germline V gene are SNHLY and FYNNEI. This CDR3 is built from 15 residues. With 7 bases clipped from V and 8 bases from J, the junction kept 10 bases outside the gene matches.

The gene calls are TRBV5-1 and TRBJ2-1, with 9 nucleotides matching TRBD2. CDR1 and CDR2 from the germline V gene are SGHRS and YFSETQ. The CDR3 is 15 amino acids. Losses at the gene ends were 4 bases for V and 4 bases for J; bases not matched to a gene: 6. CDR3 nucleotides: TGCGCCAGCAGCCCCTCTAGCGGGAAGTACAATGAGCAGTTCTTC. Protein sequence: CASSPSSGKYNEQFF.

The chain couples TRBV7-9 to TRBJ1-3, with D hard to call. Germline V lookup: CDR1 SEHNR, CDR2 FQNEAQ (reference sequence). V was pared by 5 bases and J by 0 bases, with 8 bases between. The CDR3 sequence is 14 residues long. The CDR3 region is CASSGGYSGNTIYF. CDR3 DNA: TGTGCCAGCAGCGGCGGCTACTCTGGAAACACCATATATTTT.

The chain combines TRBV19 with TRBJ1-1; D is uncertain. The CDR3 is 14 residues long. The V gene lost 1 base and the J gene lost 0 bases, with 6 bases spanning the gap. Germline assignment: CDR1 LNHDA and CDR2 SQIVND (reference sequence). The CDR3 bases are TGTGCCAGTAGTATAGCCCCTATGAACACTGAAGCTTTCTTT. This translates into CASSIAPMNTEAFF.

The rearrangement links TRBV10-2 to TRBJ2-2; 10 positions match TRBD1. Germline V gene data show CDR1 as WSHSY and CDR2 as SAAADI. V lost 6 bases, J lost 3 bases, and 1 base stayed unmatched. This CDR3 is built from 14 residues. DNA for the CDR3: TGCGCCAGCAGGGGACAGGGGTACACCGGGGAGCTGTTTTTT. This sequence encodes CASRGQGYTGELFF.

The table lists this clone with a count of one. The CDR3 spells CASSSPYEQYF. DNA of the CDR3: TGTGCCAGCAGCTCCCCCTACGAGCAGTACTTC. The genes are TRBV2 and TRBJ2-7; D is uncertain. The V gene lost 6 bases and the J gene lost 2 bases, with 5 bases spanning the gap. This CDR3 is built from 11 residues. Germline loops: CDR1 SNHLY, CDR2 FYNNEI.

This rearrangement joins TRBV18 to TRBJ2-3; D may be TRBD2 (6 bases). The germline CDR1 and CDR2 sequences are KGHSH and LQKENI. Between the trimmed V and J ends, which lost 0 bases and 4 bases, there was a span of 11 bases. CDR3 length equals 15 residues. CDR3 bases: TGTGCCAGCTCACCACCGAACGGGGAGGCAGATACGCAGTATTTT. This translates into CASSPPNGEADTQYF. Supplemented by reference TRBV18 and TRBJ2-3, the full variable domain reads NAGVMQNPRHLVRRRGQEARLRCSPMKGHSHVYWYRQLPEEGLKFMVYLQKENIIDESGMPKERFSAEFPKEGPSILRIQQVVRGDSAAYFCASSPPNGEADTQYFGPGTRLTVL.

The count of this clone is one. The V call is TRBV5-1, the J call TRBJ1-5; D gene uncertain. Germline CDR1 and CDR2: SGHRS and YFSETQ. V was shortened by 2 bases and J by 11 bases, with 14 bases between the two germline ends. CDR3 length equals 13 residues. CDR3 residues: CASSFLSGQTQHF. The CDR3 DNA sequence: TGCGCCAGCAGCTTCCTGAGCGGGCAGACCCAGCATTTT.

The rearrangement uses TRBV14 and TRBJ2-2; no reliable D call. This CDR3 comprises 16 residues. V lost 0 bases and J 4 bases, leaving 12 bases between the germline ends. Germline lookup yields CDR1 SGHDN and CDR2 FVKESK. The CDR3 loop reads CASSQDVVRVTGELFF. The CDR3 DNA is TGTGCCAGCAGCCAAGATGTGGTTCGGGTCACCGGGGAGCTGTTTTTT.

V usage is TRBV18 and J usage is TRBJ1-3, with 8 bases matching TRBD1. The germline CDR1 and CDR2 sequences are KGHSH and LQKENI. The V segment lost 3 bases and the J segment 6 bases; nucleotides outside the gene matches: 4. This CDR3 comprises 14 residues. CDR3 sequence reads: CASSPGTGENTIYF. The CDR3 nucleotides read TGTGCCAGCTCACCGGGGACAGGCGAAAACACCATATATTTT.

CDR3 DNA sequence: TGTGCCAGCAGCTTAGGGAGCTCCCGAGGCATTCAGTACTTC. It encodes CASSLGSSRGIQYF. The chain carries TRBV7-2 and TRBJ2-4; D call uncertain. V was shortened by 1 base and J by 9 bases, with 13 bases between the two germline ends. The CDR3 totals 14 residues. From germline, CDR1 is SGHTA and CDR2 FQGNSA.

This chain connects TRBV15 to TRBJ2-5; the D gene is possibly TRBD1 (6 bases). Germline loops: CDR1 LNHNV, CDR2 YYDKDF (reference sequence). The CDR3 has 16 residues. Trimming shortened V by 8 bases and J by 0 bases, and 19 bases separated the two germline ends. CDR3 DNA: TGTGCCACCCAAGAGTATGGGCAGGGGTACCAAGAGACCCAGTACTTC. Translated, it gives CATQEYGQGYQETQYF.

The rearrangement uses TRBV21-1 and TRBJ2-1; the table's D call, TRBD2, has no DNA check behind it. TRBV21-1 is labeled a pseudogene. The CDR3 is 16 amino acids. The CDR3 loop is CASSSILAGDSFEQFF. In DNA form, the CDR3 reads TGTGCCAGCAGCTCCATTCTAGCGGGAGATTCTTTTGAGCAGTTCTTC.

The chain links TRBV3-1 (or the pseudogene TRBV3-2) to TRBJ2-3, with 9 bases lining up with TRBD2. The trim removed 4 bases at V and 2 bases at J, leaving 1 base unmatched. CDR1 LGHDT and CDR2 YNNKEL come from the germline V gene (reference sequence). The length of the CDR3 is 14 residues. The CDR3 DNA reads TGTGCCAGCAGCCGACTAGCGGCCACAGATACGCAGTATTTT. Translated: CASSRLAATDTQYF.

This chain joins TRBV7-3 and TRBJ2-5; D call uncertain. Trimming took off 1 base at V and 3 bases at J, with 6 bases between the two ends. Germline V gene lookup returns CDR1 SGHTA and CDR2 FQGTGA. The CDR3 runs 13 residues. The CDR3 sequence is CASSLSQKETQYF. The CDR3 DNA reads TGTGCCAGCAGCTTAAGCCAGAAAGAGACCCAGTACTTC. Full variable domain (rest looked up from reference TRBV7-3 and TRBJ2-5): GAGVSQTPSNKVTEKGKYVELRCDPISGHTALYWYRQSLGQGPEFLIYFQGTGAADDSGLPNDRFFAVRPEGSVSTLKIQRTERGDSAVYLCASSLSQKETQYFGPGTRLLVL.

This clone is a singleton in its sample. The rearrangement joins TRBV5-4 to TRBJ2-3; TRBD2 aligns across 10 bases. This CDR3 region has 15 residues. Trimming removed 0 bases from V and 4 bases from J; junction bases left unmatched: 2. CDR1 is SGHNT and CDR2 is YYREEE in the germline V gene (reference sequence). The CDR3 coding sequence is TGTGCCAGCAGCTTGGCTAGCGGGAGCCCAGATACGCAGTATTTT. Translation gives CASSLASGSPDTQYF.

The rearrangement joins TRBV5-8 to TRBJ2-7; a weak D match, TRBD2 (5 bases). The CDR3 contains 15 residues. Trimming cost V 0 bases and J 3 bases, with 13 bases left between them. Germline CDR1 reads SGHTS; CDR2 reads YDEGEE. CDR3: CASSLGSSYGYEQYF. CDR3 DNA: TGTGCCAGCAGCTTGGGTTCTAGCTATGGCTACGAGCAGTACTTC.

The chain combines TRBV7-2 with TRBJ2-7; perhaps TRBD1 as D (5 bases). This CDR3 spans 14 amino acids. Germline V lookup: CDR1 SGHTA, CDR2 FQGNSA. Trimming left V 5 bases short and J 0 bases short, with 11 bases between. The DNA for the CDR3 is TGTGCCAGCAGCGACAGAAAGAGCTCCTACGAGCAGTACTTC. Amino acid sequence: CASSDRKSSYEQYF.

The chain couples TRBV10-3 to TRBJ1-2; 9 bases line up with TRBD1. Germline V gene data show CDR1 as ENHRY and CDR2 as SYGVKD. The CDR3 runs to 14 residues. Unmatched junction bases numbered 6, after V lost 6 bases and J lost 4 bases. The CDR3 here is CAISLGTGPYGYTF. The CDR3 nucleotides are TGTGCCATCAGCCTCGGGACAGGGCCCTATGGCTACACCTTC.

The CDR3 bases are TGTGCCAGCAGTTACGGGGGCCATCAGCCCCAGCATTTT. This sequence encodes CASSYGGHQPQHF. This chain links TRBV6-5 with TRBJ1-5; D perhaps matches TRBD1 (6 bases). Germline V gene sequence: CDR1 MNHEY, CDR2 SVGAGI. The CDR3 extends over 13 amino acids. V gave up 2 bases and J gave up 5 bases, with 7 bases separating them.

The gene calls are TRBV30 and TRBJ1-2; D unresolved. V lost 5 bases and J 3 bases, leaving 16 bases between the germline ends. CDR1 is GTSNPN, CDR2 SVGIG, per germline (reference sequence). This CDR3 spans 14 amino acids. The CDR3 here is CAWQSQNSYYGYTF. CDR3 in DNA: TGTGCCTGGCAATCCCAGAATTCCTACTATGGCTACACCTTC. The full variable domain, its missing parts supplied by reference TRBV30 and TRBJ1-2, is SQTIHQWPATLVQPVGSPLSLECTVEGTSNPNLYWYRQAAGRGLQLLFYSVGIGQISSEVPQNLSASRPQDRQFILSSKKLLLSDSGFYLCAWQSQNSYYGYTFGSGTRLTVV.

This chain joins TRBV10-1 and TRBJ1-4; D not certain. This CDR3 has 13 residues. The V and J ends lost 11 bases and 8 bases respectively, with 18 bases between them. Germline CDR1 reads WNHNN; CDR2 reads SYGVQD (reference sequence). The CDR3 DNA reads as TGCGCCCACGCGGGCCCCCCTCGGGAAAAACTGTTTTTT. The encoded protein is CAHAGPPREKLFF.

This clone was seen more than once but under ten times. V and J are TRBV24-1 and TRBJ2-2; D not certain. Looked up from germline, CDR1 is KGHDR and CDR2 is SFDVKD. The CDR3 runs 14 residues. V lost 9 bases and J 2 bases, leaving 12 bases between the germline ends. CDR3 nucleotides: TGTGCCACCTCAGCGCCACCCAACACCGGGGAGCTGTTTTTT. Translated: CATSAPPNTGELFF.

This clone is a singleton in its sample. The chain is built from TRBV5-6 and TRBJ2-7; 11 nucleotides line up with TRBD1. Germline CDR1 and CDR2: SGHDT and YYEEEE. V lost 5 bases and J lost 4; bases outside the gene matches: 8. This CDR3 region has 15 residues. The CDR3 DNA follows: TGTGCCAGCAGTCCCGGGACAGGGGGATTGTACGAGCAGTACTTC. Protein product: CASSPGTGGLYEQYF.

J is TRBJ2-7 and V is TRBV18, with TRBD1 matching over 9 bases. With 4 bases clipped from V and 4 bases from J, the junction kept 11 bases outside the gene matches. This CDR3 region has 16 residues. Looked up from germline, CDR1 is KGHSH and CDR2 is LQKENI. CDR3 sequence (DNA): TGTGCCAGCTCACTAAACCGGGACAGGGCTAGGTACGAGCAGTACTTC. This codes for CASSLNRDRARYEQYF.

CDR3 protein: CASSADSSNQPQHF. The CDR3 nucleotides are TGTGCCAGTAGTGCGGACAGCAGCAATCAGCCCCAGCATTTT. The genes are TRBV19 and TRBJ1-5, with a possible D match to TRBD1 (6 bases). CDR3 length: 14 residues. From germline, CDR1 is LNHDA and CDR2 SQIVND (reference sequence). With 5 bases removed from V and 1 base from J, the gap between germline ends came to 9 bases.

The chain has TRBV5-4 and TRBJ2-1; D not certain. Germline CDR1 is SGHNT and CDR2 is YYREEE (reference sequence). CDR3 length: 13 amino acids. V shed 3 bases and J shed 6 bases, with 10 bases lying between them. CDR3 in amino acids: CASSYHLGNEQFF. In nucleotides, the CDR3 is TGTGCCAGCAGCTACCACCTCGGCAATGAGCAGTTCTTC.

Comments on this clone: At the DNA level, this CDR3 is encoded by other sequences in the same sample as well. The rearrangement uses TRBV27 and TRBJ1-5, with 10 nucleotides matching TRBD1. After removal of 5 bases from V and 5 bases from J, the junction contained 3 bases not matched to a gene. The length of the CDR3 is 14 residues. Germline CDR1 reads MNHEY; CDR2 reads SMNVEV (reference sequence). CDR3 sequence reads: CASSPTGGHQPQHF. CDR3 in DNA: TGTGCCAGCAGTCCGACAGGGGGCCATCAGCCCCAGCATTTT.

J is TRBJ2-7 and V is TRBV6-5; D possibly corresponds to TRBD1 (5 bases). Germline loops: CDR1 MNHEY, CDR2 SVGAGI. Trimming removed 6 bases at V and 2 bases at J, with 14 bases between. This CDR3 has 14 residues. In nucleotides, the CDR3 is TGTGCCAGCAGGGTAAGGGGCCCTGCCTACGAGCAGTACTTC. Translation gives CASRVRGPAYEQYF.

The chain has TRBV3-1 (or the pseudogene TRBV3-2) and TRBJ1-5; D gene ambiguous. The germline V and J ends were trimmed by 1 base and 7 bases, with 14 bases remaining between them. Germline CDR1 reads LGHDT; CDR2 reads YNNKEL (reference sequence). CDR3 length equals 15 residues. The CDR3 loop is CASSQGLIAGQPQHF. The CDR3 coding sequence is TGTGCCAGCAGCCAAGGGCTTATAGCGGGGCAGCCCCAGCATTTT.

The V call is TRBV18, the J call TRBJ2-3; 7 positions match TRBD1. The length of the CDR3 is 15 residues. Germline trimming cut 3 bases from V and 2 bases from J; bases unmatched to any gene: 5. Germline assignment: CDR1 KGHSH and CDR2 LQKENI. The CDR3: CASSPVTGSTDTQYF. CDR3 DNA: TGTGCCAGCTCACCGGTGACAGGGTCCACAGATACGCAGTATTTT.